The 28 T cell receptor beta chains in this list originate from one sample, sequenced in a study of beta chain features in type 1 diabetes. Sequencing targeted expressed TCRB transcripts, as all isolated RNA had been reverse transcribed. The protocol was immunoSEQ multiplex PCR, while the TCRdb copy is restricted to in-frame clones and leaves out a portion. The sample lists about 160,000 clones; 7.5% to 10% were seen once. What was sequenced was central memory CD4+ T cells from blood. The receptor source for this set is a woman aged 18-30 years in good health.

This clone showed up just a few times. The V gene is TRBV6-1, the J gene TRBJ2-2; TRBD2 aligns across 11 bases. V lost 4 bases to trimming and J lost 2 bases; unmatched junction nucleotides: 6. CDR1 and CDR2 (germline): MNHNS, SASEGT. The CDR3 is 17 amino acids. The chain's CDR3 is CASSASGLAANTGELFF. CDR3 sequence (DNA): TGTGCCAGCAGTGCCTCGGGACTAGCGGCTAACACCGGGGAGCTGTTTTTT.

This clone has only a few counts. The chain has TRBV6-5 and TRBJ1-1; D is unresolved. The CDR3 length is 14 residues. CDR1 and CDR2 from the germline V gene are MNHEY and SVGAGI. Trimming pared 10 bases from V and 0 bases from J, leaving 15 bases between. CDR3 loop: CATRPPELNTEAFF. The DNA for the CDR3 is TGTGCCACCCGCCCCCCCGAGCTGAACACTGAAGCTTTCTTT.

Only a few counts were recorded for this clone. The CDR3 region is CASSHGQGAGETQYF. The CDR3 region has the DNA TGTGCCAGCAGCCACGGACAGGGGGCGGGGGAGACCCAGTACTTC. The gene calls are TRBV11-2 and TRBJ2-5, with TRBD1 matching over 11 bases. After removal of 5 bases from V and 5 bases from J, the junction contained 7 bases not matched to a gene. The CDR3 has 15 residues. Germline assignment: CDR1 SGHAT and CDR2 FQNNGV.

The table lists this clone with a few counts. The chain couples TRBV30 to TRBJ2-7, with 10 bases fitting TRBD2. Germline V gene data show CDR1 as GTSNPN and CDR2 as SVGIG (reference sequence). The CDR3 has 16 amino acids. V shed 0 bases and J 2 bases; nucleotides not matched to a gene: 7. CDR3 sequence reads: CAWSVPSGRATYEQYF. For the CDR3, the DNA is TGTGCCTGGAGTGTACCCAGCGGGAGGGCCACCTACGAGCAGTACTTC.

J is TRBJ1-1 and V is TRBV7-6; D is unresolved. Germline V CDR1 and CDR2: SGHVS, FNYEAQ. The ends were cut back, 5 bases at V and 1 base at J, with 11 bases in the middle. This CDR3 has 14 amino acids. The CDR3 here is CASSLLTGNTEAFF. In DNA form, the CDR3 reads TGTGCCAGCAGCCTCTTGACGGGGAACACTGAAGCTTTCTTT.

Many counts were recorded for this clone. The chain is built from TRBV11-2 and TRBJ2-1, with TRBD2 matching over 11 bases. Germline CDR1 and CDR2: SGHAT and FQNNGV. The CDR3 has 17 amino acids. J lost 5 bases, V lost 5 bases, and 11 bases had no gene match. The CDR3, as DNA: TGTGCCAGCAGCCATTTAGCGGGAGGGCCAGTGAACAATGAGCAGTTCTTC. Protein: CASSHLAGGPVNNEQFF.

The chain employs TRBV11-2 and TRBJ2-4; 10 bases are shared with TRBD2. Germline trimming cut 5 bases from V and 6 bases from J; bases unmatched to any gene: 16. The CDR3 is 18 residues long. Germline CDR1 SGHAT, CDR2 FQNNGV. CDR3: CASSQDITSGGAGNIQYF. In DNA, the CDR3 is TGTGCCAGCAGCCAAGATATTACGAGCGGGGGGGCTGGAAACATTCAGTACTTC.

In its sample, this clone was seen a few times. CDR3 sequence: CASIFSGGNTEAFF. Written as DNA, the CDR3 is TGTGCCAGTATCTTCTCGGGGGGGAACACTGAAGCTTTCTTT. This chain joins TRBV19 and TRBJ1-1; D may be TRBD1 (5 bases). Between the trimmed V and J ends, which lost 7 bases and 1 base, there was a span of 13 bases. Germline V gene data show CDR1 as LNHDA and CDR2 as SQIVND (reference sequence). This CDR3 spans 14 amino acids.

The chain couples TRBV5-1 to TRBJ2-3; no firm D call. The CDR3 is made up of 14 amino acids. Germline values: CDR1 SGHRS, CDR2 YFSETQ. V was pared by 6 bases and J by 0 bases, with 11 bases between. Written as DNA, the CDR3 is TGCGCCAGCAAGCAGGAACTCAGCACAGATACGCAGTATTTT. As protein: CASKQELSTDTQYF. Together with reference TRBV5-1 and TRBJ2-3, the CDR3 gives the full variable domain: KAGVTQTPRYLIKTRGQQVTLSCSPISGHRSVSWYQQTPGQGLQFLFEYFSETQRNKGNFPGRFSGRQFSNSRSEMNVSTLELGDSALYLCASKQELSTDTQYFGPGTRLTVL.

In its sample, this clone was seen many times. The chain recombines TRBV29-1 with TRBJ1-2, with 9 bases aligning to TRBD1. Germline V CDR1 and CDR2: SQVTM, ANQGSEA. CDR3 length: 14 amino acids. With V trimmed by 3 bases and J by 4 bases, 6 bases remained unmatched. CDR3 in amino acids: CSVETGTGLYGYTF. CDR3 sequence (DNA): TGCAGCGTTGAGACCGGGACAGGGCTCTATGGCTACACCTTC. Combining the CDR3 with reference TRBV29-1 and TRBJ1-2 gives the whole variable domain SAVISQKPSRDICQRGTSLTIQCQVDSQVTMMFWYRQQPGQSLTLIATANQGSEATYESGFVIDKFPISRPNLTFSTLTVSNMSPEDSSIYLCSVETGTGLYGYTFGSGTRLTVV.

The CDR3 sequence: CASSGLAGEQFF. The CDR3 region has the DNA TGTGCCAGCAGTGGACTAGCCGGGGAGCAGTTCTTC. V usage is TRBV6-1 and J usage is TRBJ2-1; 7 bases are a match to TRBD2. V dropped 4 bases and J dropped 10; count of bases not matched to a gene: 4. The germline gives CDR1 MNHNS, CDR2 SASEGT. This CDR3 is 12 amino acids long.

The chain is built from TRBV15 and TRBJ2-5, with D possibly matching TRBD1 (5 bases). The V and J ends lost 0 bases and 4 bases respectively, with 12 bases between them. Germline V gives CDR1 LNHNV, CDR2 YYDKDF (reference sequence). The CDR3 consists of 15 residues. The CDR3 coding sequence is TGTGCCACCAGCAGAGAGGGGCGCAGTGGAGAGACCCAGTACTTC. Protein: CATSREGRSGETQYF.

This clone was observed a handful of times. CDR3 DNA: TGCAGCGTCCTTGGCCAACGCAATGAGCAGTTCTTC. Protein sequence: CSVLGQRNEQFF. The V gene is TRBV29-1, the J gene TRBJ2-1; D unclear. There are 12 residues in the CDR3. Per germline, CDR1 SQVTM and CDR2 ANQGSEA. V was trimmed by 6 bases and J by 6 bases, leaving 12 bases between them.

This clone was detected only a few times. This chain links TRBV23-1 with TRBJ2-1; 7 nucleotides agree with TRBD2. TRBV23-1 is placed among ORFs of uncertain function. Unmatched junction bases numbered 9, after V lost 4 bases and J lost 3 bases. This CDR3 comprises 16 residues. The CDR3 loop is CASSRRDYSIYNEQFF. The CDR3 bases are TGCGCCAGCAGTCGCAGGGACTACTCGATCTACAATGAGCAGTTCTTC.

In its sample, this clone was seen a few times. V is TRBV9 and J is TRBJ1-1, with D unclear. Germline V gene lookup returns CDR1 SGDLS and CDR2 YYNGEE. The CDR3 spans 15 residues. Deletions cut 0 bases from V and 5 bases from J, with 14 bases between. CDR3 protein: CASSVAPGRDTEAFF. In nucleotides, the CDR3 is TGTGCCAGCAGCGTAGCTCCGGGGAGGGATACTGAAGCTTTCTTT. The full variable domain, completed using reference TRBV9 and TRBJ1-1, is DSGVTQTPKHLITATGQRVTLRCSPRSGDLSVYWYQQSLDQGLQFLIQYYNGEERAKGNILERFSAQQFPDLHSELNLSSLELGDSALYFCASSVAPGRDTEAFFGQGTRLTVV.

This chain uses TRBV5-1 with TRBJ2-3, with 14 bases matching TRBD2. The V and J ends lost 6 bases and 0 bases, in that order; junction bases with no gene match: 9. Per germline, CDR1 SGHRS and CDR2 YFSETQ. This CDR3 spans 18 amino acids. CDR3 protein: CASTPGLAGDGSTDTQYF. CDR3 sequence (DNA): TGCGCCAGCACCCCGGGACTAGCGGGAGATGGTAGCACAGATACGCAGTATTTT.

The gene calls are TRBV7-3 and TRBJ2-5, with D unresolved. CDR1 is SGHTA and CDR2 is FQGTGA in the germline V gene. The CDR3 consists of 13 residues. Between the trimmed V and J ends, which lost 6 bases and 5 bases, there was a span of 13 bases. CDR3 protein: CASSSAHTETQYF. The DNA of the CDR3 is TGTGCCAGCAGTTCAGCGCATACGGAGACCCAGTACTTC.

The chain employs TRBV27 and TRBJ1-1, with 10 bases matching TRBD1. With V trimmed by 4 bases and J by 4 bases, 9 bases remained unmatched. Germline V gives CDR1 MNHEY, CDR2 SMNVEV (reference sequence). The CDR3 contains 16 residues. The CDR3 reads CASSSPIRDRGTEAFF. The CDR3 bases are TGTGCCAGCAGTTCCCCCATCCGGGACAGGGGCACTGAAGCTTTCTTT.

This clone turned up a few times. The rearrangement links TRBV9 to TRBJ2-3; D uncertain. V was cut by 2 bases and J by 5 bases, with 12 bases left in between. Germline V lookup: CDR1 SGDLS, CDR2 YYNGEE. The length of the CDR3 is 14 residues. CDR3 amino acids: CASSVRSIGDTQYF. The CDR3 region has the DNA TGTGCCAGCAGCGTGAGAAGCATCGGAGATACGCAGTATTTT.

This clone was seen at least ten times. The chain carries TRBV5-1 and TRBJ1-1; a possible D gene is TRBD1 (6 bases). CDR3 length: 18 residues. Trimming shortened V by 3 bases and J by 4 bases, and 25 bases separated the two germline ends. Germline-derived CDR1 and CDR2 are SGHRS and YFSETQ. As DNA, the CDR3 is TGCGCCAGCAGCTGGGAGGGGTCAGGGGCGGCTAGAACCACTGAAGCTTTCTTT. Residues: CASSWEGSGAARTTEAFF.

This clone has a handful of counts. V usage is TRBV7-9 and J usage is TRBJ2-1, with D perhaps TRBD1 (6 bases). The CDR3 has 14 amino acids. In germline, CDR1 is SEHNR, CDR2 FQNEAQ (reference sequence). V was pared by 1 base and J by 6 bases, with 10 bases between. The chain's CDR3 is CASSLGARGNEQFF. In DNA, the CDR3 is TGTGCCAGCAGCTTAGGGGCCAGGGGCAATGAGCAGTTCTTC.

This clone was picked up a small number of times. The J gene is TRBJ2-4, the V gene TRBV18, with TRBD1 matching 10 bases. CDR1 is KGHSH and CDR2 is LQKENI in the germline V gene. The CDR3 runs to 14 residues. J was trimmed by 7 bases and V by 4 bases; bases with no gene match: 4. The CDR3, as DNA: TGTGCCAGCTCACTTAGGACAGGGGGGAACATTCAGTACTTC. It yields the protein CASSLRTGGNIQYF.

This clone appeared a few times. The V call is TRBV7-9, the J call TRBJ2-5, with D possibly being TRBD2 (6 bases). The CDR3 runs 13 residues. V was cut by 1 base and J by 5 bases, with 8 bases left in between. Germline V gene lookup returns CDR1 SEHNR and CDR2 FQNEAQ (reference sequence). CDR3 loop: CASSLGTTETQYF. CDR3 DNA sequence: TGTGCCAGCAGCTTAGGGACTACCGAGACCCAGTACTTC.

The gene calls are TRBV7-2 and TRBJ2-7; D gene unclear. V was shortened by 1 base and J by 3 bases, with 16 bases between the two germline ends. The length of the CDR3 is 16 residues. Germline V gene data show CDR1 as SGHTA and CDR2 as FQGNSA. CDR3 in DNA: TGTGCCAGCAGCTTAGGACTCGGTCCCCCAAACTACGAGCAGTACTTC. Protein sequence: CASSLGLGPPNYEQYF.

The chain recombines TRBV12-5 with TRBJ2-1; D perhaps matches TRBD2 (6 bases). Germline V gives CDR1 LGHNT, CDR2 FRNRAP. With 2 bases removed from V and 5 bases from J, the gap between germline ends came to 7 bases. The CDR3 runs to 13 residues. CDR3 coding DNA: TGTGCTAGTGGTTTGCGCGGGGACAATGAGCAGTTCTTC. It yields the protein CASGLRGDNEQFF. Full variable domain (outside the CDR3, taken from reference TRBV12-5 and TRBJ2-1): DARVTQTPRHKVTEMGQEVTMRCQPILGHNTVFWYRQTMMQGLELLAYFRNRAPLDDSGMPKDRFSAEMPDATLATLKIQPSEPRDSAVYFCASGLRGDNEQFFGPGTRLTVL.

In its sample, this clone was seen many times. The V gene is TRBV29-1, the J gene TRBJ1-3; D is perhaps TRBD1 (6 bases). V lost 6 bases and J 4 bases, leaving 13 bases between the germline ends. Germline V gene lookup returns CDR1 SQVTM and CDR2 ANQGSEA. The length of the CDR3 is 13 residues. This CDR3 reads CSVGAGVGNTIYF. The CDR3 region has the DNA TGCAGCGTGGGGGCAGGGGTCGGAAACACCATATATTTT.

The genes are TRBV6-1 and TRBJ2-7; TRBD2 matches 10 bases. The germline V gene encodes CDR1 MNHNS and CDR2 SASEGT. With V trimmed by 6 bases and J by 5 bases, 10 bases remained unmatched. The CDR3 covers 15 residues. The CDR3 DNA reads TGTGCCAGCAGCGCCGCCTCTAGCGGGAGCCACGAGCAGTACTTC. Residues: CASSAASSGSHEQYF.

V gene TRBV6-6 combines with J gene TRBJ2-3; D remains unclear. The CDR3 contains 14 residues. Trimming removed 6 bases from V and 2 bases from J, with 12 bases in between. Germline V gene lookup returns CDR1 MNHNY and CDR2 SVGAGI (reference sequence). The CDR3 nucleotides read TGTGCCAGCAGCCTCCAGCGCGACACAGATACGCAGTATTTT. Protein product: CASSLQRDTDTQYF.